By frequency in the sample, the clone carrying this TCR beta chain is medium-sized. Some clones are missing from TCRdb's copy, which holds only in-frame ones; the method was immunoSEQ multiplex PCR. The sample consists of 15,000 or so clones, approximately 83% of them appearing once. This CDR3 has 15 amino acids. Germline V gene lookup returns CDR1 MNHEY and CDR2 SMNVEV (reference sequence). Trimming cost V 2 bases and J 2 bases, with 13 bases left between them. These data are taken from a study of T cell changes during pregnancy in multiple sclerosis. This rearrangement joins TRBV27 to TRBJ2-7, with a weak D call TRBD1 (6 bases). The sample here was CD8+ T cells from peripheral blood mononuclear cells, taken in the first trimester of pregnancy. This TCR derives from a female donor with multiple sclerosis, enrolled in a pregnancy study. The CDR3 nucleotides read TGTGCCAGCAGTTTAACAGGGTCTTGGGCCTACGAGCAGTACTTC. Translating it yields CASSLTGSWAYEQYF.